This record looks at one T cell receptor beta chain sequence and its context. This specimen belongs to a study of sequential checkpoint blockade in melanoma. About the study: Arm A got nivolumab then ipilimumab; arm B the reverse, 1:1.

Treatment noted: randomized to nivolumab then ipilimumab (arm A) or the reverse (arm B). Trimming shortened V by 2 bases and J by 1 base, and 10 bases separated the two germline ends. The CDR3 contains 14 residues. The V gene's germline CDR1 is GTSNPN and CDR2 SVGIG (reference sequence). The data were produced by immunoSEQ multiplex PCR, yet TCRdb's version contains in-frame clones alone and is incomplete. The data contain roughly 4,700 clones, 34% of them singletons. The material sequenced was tumor tissue (inferred from file names), taken from a patient given nivolumab and ipilimumab in sequence. The receptor comes from a human donor with melanoma. The chain links TRBV30 to TRBJ2-3, with D tentatively TRBD1 or TRBD2 (6 bases each). The chain's CDR3 is CAWSTGGGTDTQYF. CDR3 coding DNA: TGTGCCTGGAGTACCGGGGGCGGCACAGATACGCAGTATTTT.